The T cell receptor (beta chain) under discussion was sequenced for a study of T cells after yellow fever vaccination. Study information: SMART-Seq v4 Ultra Low Input handled preparation of low-cell-number fractions.

Production of TCR cDNA was by 5'RACE template switching, which also added a universal primer site and UMIs. TCRdb reanalysed the 5' RACE reads using MiXCR and keeps one entry per CDR3 protein. The sample contains hundreds of thousands of distinct CDR3 sequences, 18% of which appear only once. General study findings and limits: Abundant clonotypes from the bulk population could contaminate FACS-sorted repertoires. Post-booster reappearance was seen for most primary-vaccination clones (roughly 96% CD4, 85% to 90% CD8).

This clonotype has a handful of counts. The antigen remains undetermined. The material sequenced was PBMCs, taken before the yellow fever booster vaccination. This sequence was found in a man in his late teens or twenties who received the YFV17D yellow fever vaccine.

The CDR3 spells CASSFLQGNSPLHF. The CDR3 nucleotides read TGTGCCAGCAGCTTCTTACAGGGAAATTCACCCCTCCACTTT. The genes are TRBV7-2 and TRBJ1-6, with D perhaps matching TRBD1 (6 bases). The ends were cut back, 3 bases at V and 7 bases at J, with 10 bases in the middle. The CDR3 totals 14 residues. CDR1 and CDR2 (germline): SGHTA, FQGNSA.